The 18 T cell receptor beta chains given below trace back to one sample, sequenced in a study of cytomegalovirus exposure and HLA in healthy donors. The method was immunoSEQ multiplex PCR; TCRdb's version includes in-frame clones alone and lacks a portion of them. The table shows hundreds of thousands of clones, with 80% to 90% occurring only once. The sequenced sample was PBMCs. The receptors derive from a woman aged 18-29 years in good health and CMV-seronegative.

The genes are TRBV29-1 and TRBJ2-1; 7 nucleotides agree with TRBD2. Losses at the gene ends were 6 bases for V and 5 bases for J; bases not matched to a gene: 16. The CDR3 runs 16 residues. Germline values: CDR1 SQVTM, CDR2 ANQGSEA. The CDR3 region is CSVLMRVSGTDNEQFF. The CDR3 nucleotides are TGCAGCGTCCTCATGAGGGTAAGCGGGACCGACAATGAGCAGTTCTTC.

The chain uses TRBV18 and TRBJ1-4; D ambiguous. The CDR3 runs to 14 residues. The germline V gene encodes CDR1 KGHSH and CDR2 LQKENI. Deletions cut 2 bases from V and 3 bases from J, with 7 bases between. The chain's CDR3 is CASSPAVANEKLFF. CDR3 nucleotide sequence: TGTGCCAGCTCACCAGCGGTAGCTAATGAAAAACTGTTTTTT.

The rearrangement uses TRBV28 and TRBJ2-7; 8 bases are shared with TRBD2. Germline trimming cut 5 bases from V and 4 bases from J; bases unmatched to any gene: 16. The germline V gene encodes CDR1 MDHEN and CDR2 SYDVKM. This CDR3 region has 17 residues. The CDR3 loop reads CASSKGVGGRSVYEQYF. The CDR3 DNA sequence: TGTGCCAGCAGTAAAGGGGTTGGCGGGAGGAGTGTATACGAGCAGTACTTC. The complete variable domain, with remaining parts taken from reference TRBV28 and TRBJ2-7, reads DVKVTQSSRYLVKRTGEKVFLECVQDMDHENMFWYRQDPGLGLRLIYFSYDVKMKEKGDIPEGYSVSREKKERFSLILESASTNQTSMYLCASSKGVGGRSVYEQYFGPGTRLTVT.

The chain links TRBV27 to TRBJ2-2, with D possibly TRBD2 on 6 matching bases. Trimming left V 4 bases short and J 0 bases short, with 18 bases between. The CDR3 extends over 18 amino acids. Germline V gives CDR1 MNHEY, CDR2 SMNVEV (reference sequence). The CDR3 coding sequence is TGTGCCAGCAGTTCCCTCGGGGTTAGCGGAGCGAACACCGGGGAGCTGTTTTTT. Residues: CASSSLGVSGANTGELFF.

CDR3 bases: TGTGCCAGCAGCACCTACCGGGACAGGGGCTACGAGCAGTACTTC. Translating gives CASSTYRDRGYEQYF. The genes are TRBV11-2 and TRBJ2-7; 10 bases fit TRBD1. From germline, CDR1 is SGHAT and CDR2 FQNNGV. Losses at the gene ends were 5 bases for V and 3 bases for J; bases not matched to a gene: 7. This CDR3 is 15 amino acids long.

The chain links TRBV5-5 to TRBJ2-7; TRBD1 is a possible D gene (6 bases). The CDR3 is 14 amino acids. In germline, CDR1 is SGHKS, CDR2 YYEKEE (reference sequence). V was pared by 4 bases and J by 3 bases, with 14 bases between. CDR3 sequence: CASSPIPDSYEQYF. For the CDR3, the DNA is TGTGCCAGCAGCCCAATACCGGACAGCTACGAGCAGTACTTC.

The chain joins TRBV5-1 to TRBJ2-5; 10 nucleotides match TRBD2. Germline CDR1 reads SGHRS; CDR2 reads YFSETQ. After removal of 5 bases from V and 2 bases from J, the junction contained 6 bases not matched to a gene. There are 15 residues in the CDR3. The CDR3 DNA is TGCGCCAGCAGGCTACTAGCGGGGATTCAAGAGACCCAGTACTTC. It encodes CASRLLAGIQETQYF.

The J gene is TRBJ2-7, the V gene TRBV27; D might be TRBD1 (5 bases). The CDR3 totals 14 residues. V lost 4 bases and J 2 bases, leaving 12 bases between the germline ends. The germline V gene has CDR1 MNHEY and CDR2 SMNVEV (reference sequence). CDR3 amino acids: CASSSRQGTYEQYF. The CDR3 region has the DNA TGTGCCAGCAGTTCCCGGCAGGGTACCTACGAGCAGTACTTC.

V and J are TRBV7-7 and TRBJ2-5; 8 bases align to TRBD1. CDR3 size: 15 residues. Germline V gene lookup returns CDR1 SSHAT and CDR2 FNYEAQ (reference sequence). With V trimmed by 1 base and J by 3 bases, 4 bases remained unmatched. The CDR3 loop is CASSLDRGSEETQYF. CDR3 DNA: TGTGCCAGCAGCTTAGACAGGGGGTCCGAAGAGACCCAGTACTTC.

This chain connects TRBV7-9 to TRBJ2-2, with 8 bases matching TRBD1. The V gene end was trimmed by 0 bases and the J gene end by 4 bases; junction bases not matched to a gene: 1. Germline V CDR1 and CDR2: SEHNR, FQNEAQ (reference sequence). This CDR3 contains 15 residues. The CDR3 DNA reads TGTGCCAGCAGCTTAGCGGGACAGGCCACCGGGGAGCTGTTTTTT. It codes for CASSLAGQATGELFF.

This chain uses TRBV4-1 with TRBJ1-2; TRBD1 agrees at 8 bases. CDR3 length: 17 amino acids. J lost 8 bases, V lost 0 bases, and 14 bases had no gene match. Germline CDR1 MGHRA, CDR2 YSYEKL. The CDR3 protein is CASSQETAGGAVDGYTF. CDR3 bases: TGCGCCAGCAGCCAAGAAACGGCAGGGGGCGCGGTCGACGGCTACACCTTC.

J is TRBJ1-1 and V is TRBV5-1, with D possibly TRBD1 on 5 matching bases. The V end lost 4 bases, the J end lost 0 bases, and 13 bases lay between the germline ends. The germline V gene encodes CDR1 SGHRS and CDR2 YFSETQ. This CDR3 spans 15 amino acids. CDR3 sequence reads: CASSVHWTMNTEAFF. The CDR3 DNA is TGCGCCAGCAGCGTCCATTGGACAATGAACACTGAAGCTTTCTTT. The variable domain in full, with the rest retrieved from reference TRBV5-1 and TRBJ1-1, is KAGVTQTPRYLIKTRGQQVTLSCSPISGHRSVSWYQQTPGQGLQFLFEYFSETQRNKGNFPGRFSGRQFSNSRSEMNVSTLELGDSALYLCASSVHWTMNTEAFFGQGTRLTVV.

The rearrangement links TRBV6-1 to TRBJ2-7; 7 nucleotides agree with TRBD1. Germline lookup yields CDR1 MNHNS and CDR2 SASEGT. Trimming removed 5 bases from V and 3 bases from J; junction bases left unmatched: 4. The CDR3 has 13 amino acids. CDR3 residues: CASSPDRDYEQYF. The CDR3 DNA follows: TGTGCCAGCAGTCCAGACAGGGACTACGAGCAGTACTTC.

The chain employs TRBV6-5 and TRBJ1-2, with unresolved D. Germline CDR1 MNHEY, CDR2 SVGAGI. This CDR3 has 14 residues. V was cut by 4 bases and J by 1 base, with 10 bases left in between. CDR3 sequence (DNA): TGTGCCAGCAGTTCCGTGCGGGATAACTATGGCTACACCTTC. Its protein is CASSSVRDNYGYTF.

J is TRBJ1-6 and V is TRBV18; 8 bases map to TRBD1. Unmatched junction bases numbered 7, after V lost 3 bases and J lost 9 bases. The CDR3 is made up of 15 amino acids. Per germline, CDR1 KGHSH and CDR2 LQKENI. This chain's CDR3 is CASSPSGGEGSPLHF. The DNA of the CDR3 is TGTGCCAGCTCACCTTCAGGGGGCGAGGGTTCACCCCTCCACTTT.

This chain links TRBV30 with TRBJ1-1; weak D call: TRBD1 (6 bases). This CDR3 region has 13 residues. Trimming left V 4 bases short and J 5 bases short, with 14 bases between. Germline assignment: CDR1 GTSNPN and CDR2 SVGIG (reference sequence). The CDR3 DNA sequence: TGTGCCTGGACCCGAGAGGGGGGGACTGAAGCTTTCTTT. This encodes CAWTREGGTEAFF.

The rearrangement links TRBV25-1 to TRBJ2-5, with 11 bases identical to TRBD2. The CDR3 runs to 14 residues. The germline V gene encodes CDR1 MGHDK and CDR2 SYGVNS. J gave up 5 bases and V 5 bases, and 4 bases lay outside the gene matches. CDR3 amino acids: CASSKTSGAETQYF. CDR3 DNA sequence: TGTGCCAGCAGTAAGACTAGCGGGGCGGAGACCCAGTACTTC.

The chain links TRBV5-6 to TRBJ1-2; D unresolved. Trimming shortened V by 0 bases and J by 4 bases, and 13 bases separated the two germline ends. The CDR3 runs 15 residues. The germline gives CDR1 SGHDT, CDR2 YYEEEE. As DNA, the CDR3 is TGTGCCAGCAGCTTGGAGGTAGAAGGGAGCTATGGCTACACCTTC. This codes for CASSLEVEGSYGYTF.